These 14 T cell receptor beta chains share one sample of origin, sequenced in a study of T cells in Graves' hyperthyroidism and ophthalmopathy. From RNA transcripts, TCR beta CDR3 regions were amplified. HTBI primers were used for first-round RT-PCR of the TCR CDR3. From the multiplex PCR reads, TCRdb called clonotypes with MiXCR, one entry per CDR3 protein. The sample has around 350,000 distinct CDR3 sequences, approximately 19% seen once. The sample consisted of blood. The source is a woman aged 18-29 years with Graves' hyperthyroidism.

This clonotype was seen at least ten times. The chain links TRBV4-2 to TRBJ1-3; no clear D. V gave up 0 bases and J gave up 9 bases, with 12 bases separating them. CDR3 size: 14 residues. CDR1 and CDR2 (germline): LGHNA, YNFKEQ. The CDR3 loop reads CASSQDREGGTIYF. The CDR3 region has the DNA TGTGCCAGCAGCCAAGATCGCGAAGGCGGCACCATATATTTT.

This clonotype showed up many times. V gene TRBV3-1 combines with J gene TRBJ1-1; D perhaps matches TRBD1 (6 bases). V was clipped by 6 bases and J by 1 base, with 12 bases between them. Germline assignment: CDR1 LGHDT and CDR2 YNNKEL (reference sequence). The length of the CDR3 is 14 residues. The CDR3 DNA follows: TGTGCCAGCAGAGAACAGGGACCGAACACTGAAGCTTTCTTT. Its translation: CASREQGPNTEAFF.

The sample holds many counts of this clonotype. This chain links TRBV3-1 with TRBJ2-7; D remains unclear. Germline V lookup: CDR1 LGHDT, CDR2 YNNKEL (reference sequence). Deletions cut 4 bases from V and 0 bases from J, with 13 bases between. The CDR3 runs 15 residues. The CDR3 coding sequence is TGTGCCAGCAGCCTTAATCTGGGCAGCTCCTACGAGCAGTACTTC. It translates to CASSLNLGSSYEQYF.

CDR3 protein: CAISEKSLGLASWGEQYF. The CDR3, as DNA: TGTGCCATCAGTGAGAAGTCCCTTGGACTAGCTTCATGGGGCGAGCAGTACTTC. V and J are TRBV10-3 and TRBJ2-7; 8 bases map to TRBD2. Per the germline V gene, CDR1 is ENHRY and CDR2 is SYGVKD. The CDR3 has 18 residues. V dropped 2 bases and J dropped 6; count of bases not matched to a gene: 18.

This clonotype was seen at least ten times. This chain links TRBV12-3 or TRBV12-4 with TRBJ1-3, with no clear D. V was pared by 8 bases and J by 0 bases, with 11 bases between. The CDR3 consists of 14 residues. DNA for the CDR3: TGTGCCAGCCTGCTCGAGGGCTCTGGAAACACCATATATTTT. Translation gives CASLLEGSGNTIYF.

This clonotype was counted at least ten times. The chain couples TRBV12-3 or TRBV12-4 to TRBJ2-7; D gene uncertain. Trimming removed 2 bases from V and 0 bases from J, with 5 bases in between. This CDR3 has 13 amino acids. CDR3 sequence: CASSLPSSYEQYF. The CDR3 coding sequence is TGTGCCAGCAGTTTACCCAGCTCCTACGAGCAGTACTTC.

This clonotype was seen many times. CDR3 sequence reads: CASGNNGGMDRGYGYTF. The CDR3 nucleotides read TGTGCTAGTGGCAACAATGGGGGAATGGACAGGGGTTATGGCTACACCTTC. V gene TRBV12-5 combines with J gene TRBJ1-2; TRBD1 matches at 9 bases. V gave up 6 bases and J gave up 5 bases; unmatched junction bases: 16. Germline V lookup: CDR1 LGHNT, CDR2 FRNRAP. The CDR3 is 17 amino acids.

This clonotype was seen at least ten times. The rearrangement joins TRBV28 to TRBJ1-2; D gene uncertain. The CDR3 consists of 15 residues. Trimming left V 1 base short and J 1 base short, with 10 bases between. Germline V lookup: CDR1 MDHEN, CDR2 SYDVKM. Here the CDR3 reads CASSLFRIFNYGYTF. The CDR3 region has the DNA TGTGCCAGCAGTTTATTTAGGATTTTTAACTATGGCTACACCTTC.

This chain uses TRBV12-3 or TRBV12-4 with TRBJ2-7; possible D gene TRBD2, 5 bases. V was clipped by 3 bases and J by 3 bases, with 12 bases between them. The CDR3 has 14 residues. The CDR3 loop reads CASSFAGRNYEQYF. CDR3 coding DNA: TGTGCCAGCAGTTTTGCGGGCAGAAACTACGAGCAGTACTTC.

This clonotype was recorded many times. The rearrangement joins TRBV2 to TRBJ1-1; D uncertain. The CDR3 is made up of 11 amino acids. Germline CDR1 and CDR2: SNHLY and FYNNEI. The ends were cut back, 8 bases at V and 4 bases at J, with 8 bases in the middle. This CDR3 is CASLAGTEAFF. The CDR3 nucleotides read TGTGCCAGCTTAGCGGGCACTGAAGCTTTCTTT.

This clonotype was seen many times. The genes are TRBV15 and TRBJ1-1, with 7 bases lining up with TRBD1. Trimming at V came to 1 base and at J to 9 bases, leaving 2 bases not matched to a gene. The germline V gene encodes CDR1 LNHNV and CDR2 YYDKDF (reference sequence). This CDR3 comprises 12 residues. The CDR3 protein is CATSRGDSKAFF. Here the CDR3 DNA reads TGTGCCACCAGCAGAGGGGACAGCAAAGCTTTCTTT.

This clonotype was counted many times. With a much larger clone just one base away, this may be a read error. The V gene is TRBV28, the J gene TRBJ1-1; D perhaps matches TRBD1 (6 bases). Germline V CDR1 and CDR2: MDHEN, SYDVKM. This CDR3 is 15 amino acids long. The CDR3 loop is CASISGARMNTEACF. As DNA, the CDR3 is TGTGCCAGCATCTCGGGGGCCCGCATGAACACTGAAGCTTGCTTT.

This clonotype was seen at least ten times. This CDR3 reads CSVDRAFTEAFF. The CDR3 bases are TGCAGCGTTGACAGGGCCTTCACTGAAGCTTTCTTT. V is TRBV29-1 and J is TRBJ1-1, with D perhaps matching TRBD1 (5 bases). Trimming took 3 bases from V and 4 from J, leaving 9 bases between them. The V gene's germline CDR1 is SQVTM and CDR2 ANQGSEA. CDR3 length equals 12 residues.

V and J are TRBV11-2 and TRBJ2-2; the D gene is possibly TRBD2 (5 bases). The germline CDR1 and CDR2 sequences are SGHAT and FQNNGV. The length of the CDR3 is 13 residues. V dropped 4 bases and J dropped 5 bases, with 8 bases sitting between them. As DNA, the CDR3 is TGTGCCAGCAGCTACACTAGGACCGGGGAGCTGTTTTTT. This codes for CASSYTRTGELFF.